These 2 T cell receptor beta chains originate from one sample sequenced in a study of beta chain features in type 1 diabetes. Reverse transcribing all isolated RNA meant expressed TCRB transcripts were sequenced. Method: immunoSEQ multiplex PCR; TCRdb's copy keeps in-frame clones and lacks some. The sample has about 620,000 clones, roughly a sixth seen once. Sequencing input: naive CD4+ T cells from blood. All receptors come from a man aged 18 to 35 in good health.

J is TRBJ1-2 and V is TRBV30, with TRBD1 as a possible D gene (6 bases). Germline V gene sequence: CDR1 GTSNPN, CDR2 SVGIG (reference sequence). Trimming left V 8 bases short and J 4 bases short, with 17 bases between. The CDR3 consists of 13 residues. This CDR3 reads CAAGVRRGYGYTF. Written as DNA, the CDR3 is TGTGCCGCAGGGGTACGGCGTGGCTATGGCTACACCTTC.

The gene calls are TRBV10-3 and TRBJ2-1; tentatively, D is TRBD1 (6 bases). The CDR3 is 15 amino acids. The germline gives CDR1 ENHRY, CDR2 SYGVKD. The V end was cut by 0 bases, the J end by 4 bases, with 10 bases between. CDR3: CAISESVGQYNEQFF. The CDR3, as DNA: TGTGCCATCAGTGAGTCCGTTGGACAGTACAATGAGCAGTTCTTC.